The entry below gives a single T cell receptor beta chain sequence along with its context. The assay was immunoSEQ multiplex PCR, and TCRdb's table has in-frame clones only and misses some. The sample has about 990,000 clones; 75% to 85% are singletons. V was pared by 0 bases and J by 5 bases, with 13 bases of the junction left unmatched. The CDR3 consists of 17 residues. Looked up from germline, CDR1 is SQVTM and CDR2 is ANQGSEA. This record belongs to a study of shared clonotypes between healthy human individuals. The V gene is TRBV29-1, the J gene TRBJ2-3, with 8 bases matching TRBD2. The sample was memory CD4+ T cells from PBMCs. Subset defined: CD45RA-negative fraction. The source is a man between 18 and 29 years old in good health. Some clones in this sample may be carry-over from other donors' samples. CDR3 in DNA: TGCAGCGTTGAAGACGATCCCCAGCGGGAGTGGCTAGATACGCAGTATTTT. Residues: CSVEDDPQREWLDTQYF.